This TCR beta chain was profiled in a study of blood T cell repertoires in COVID-19. Overall study: COVID-19 samples, acute and convalescent, were from the United States, Italy and Spain.

This clone has just one count. Original handling: Scientists estimated how many nucleated cells there were by amplifying reference gene primers. Profiled with immunoSEQ multiplex PCR; TCRdb holds only in-frame clones, not every one. The DNA gave D and trimming, while V, J and clone size come from that table. The sample holds under 500,000 clones, about 85% seen once. The CDR3 consists of 13 residues. Trimming removed 5 bases at V and 5 bases at J, with 13 bases between. Germline values: CDR1 MNHEY, CDR2 SVGAGI. Donors were grouped by their self-reported clinical history. The V call is TRBV6-5, the J call TRBJ2-7; weak D call: TRBD2 (5 bases). This receptor was obtained from a woman under 30 with acute COVID-19. The sequenced sample consisted of PBMCs or T cells enriched from blood (not recorded which). Here the CDR3 DNA reads TGTGCCAGCAGTAAACTAGGGTCGAACGAGCAGTACTTC. It specifies CASSKLGSNEQYF.